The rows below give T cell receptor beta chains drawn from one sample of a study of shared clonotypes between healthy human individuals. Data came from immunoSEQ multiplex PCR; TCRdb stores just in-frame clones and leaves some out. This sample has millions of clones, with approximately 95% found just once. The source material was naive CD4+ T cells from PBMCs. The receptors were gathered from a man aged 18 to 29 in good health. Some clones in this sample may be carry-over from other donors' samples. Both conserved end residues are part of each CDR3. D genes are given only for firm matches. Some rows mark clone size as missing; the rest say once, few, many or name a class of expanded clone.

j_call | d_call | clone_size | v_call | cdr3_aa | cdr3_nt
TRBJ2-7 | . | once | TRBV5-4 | CASSLADTPYEQYF | TGTGCCAGCAGCTTGGCCGACACTCCTTACGAGCAGTACTTC
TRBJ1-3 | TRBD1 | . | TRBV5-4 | CASSYTGVGNTIYF | TGTGCCAGCAGCTACACAGGGGTGGGAAACACCATATATTTT
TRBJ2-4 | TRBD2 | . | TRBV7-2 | CASSPKGLAGGQNIQYF | TGTGCCAGCAGCCCGAAAGGCCTAGCGGGAGGGCAAAACATTCAGTACTTC
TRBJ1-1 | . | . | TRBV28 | CASTLPGAPRQNTEAFF | TGTGCCAGCACCTTACCCGGGGCACCGCGACAGAACACTGAAGCTTTCTTT
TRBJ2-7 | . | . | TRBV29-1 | CSVETTVSSYEQYF | TGCAGCGTTGAAACGACGGTCAGCTCCTACGAGCAGTACTTC
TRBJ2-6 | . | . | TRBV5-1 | CASSEGNSGANVLTF | TGCGCCAGCAGCGAAGGGAACTCTGGGGCCAACGTCCTGACTTTC
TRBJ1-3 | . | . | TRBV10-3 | CAISEWPLSGNTIYF | TGTGCCATCAGTGAGTGGCCACTCTCTGGAAACACCATATATTTT
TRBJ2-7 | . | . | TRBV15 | CATSRVRVGTYEQYF | TGTGCCACCAGCAGAGTCAGGGTAGGCACCTACGAGCAGTACTTC
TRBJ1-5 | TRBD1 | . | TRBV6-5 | CASSEGQGLQPQHF | TGTGCCAGCAGTGAGGGACAGGGTCTACAGCCCCAGCATTTT
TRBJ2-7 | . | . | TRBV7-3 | CASSLGTNYEQYF | TGTGCCAGCAGCTTAGGAACAAACTACGAGCAGTACTTC
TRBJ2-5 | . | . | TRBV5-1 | CASSLGQFQETQYF | TGCGCCAGCAGCTTGGGACAGTTCCAAGAGACCCAGTACTTC
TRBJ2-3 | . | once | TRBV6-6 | CASSYPPGGDTQYF | TGTGCCAGCAGTTACCCCCCCGGGGGAGATACGCAGTATTTT
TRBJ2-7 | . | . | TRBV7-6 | CASSQSGIPSYEQYF | TGTGCCAGCAGCCAATCAGGGATCCCCTCCTACGAGCAGTACTTC
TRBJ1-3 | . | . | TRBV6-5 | CASSPTRGNGYTIYF | TGTGCCAGCAGTCCCACTAGGGGGAATGGGTACACCATATATTTT
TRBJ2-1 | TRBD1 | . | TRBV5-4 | CASSPLRDRANEQFF | TGTGCCAGCAGCCCCCTTCGGGACAGGGCCAATGAGCAGTTCTTC
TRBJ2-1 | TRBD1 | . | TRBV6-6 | CASRRGQGAREQFF | TGTGCCAGCAGGAGGGGACAGGGGGCACGTGAGCAGTTCTTC
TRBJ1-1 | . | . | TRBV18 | CASSPGGRSVTEAFF | TGTGCCAGCTCCCCCGGGGGTAGGTCTGTCACTGAAGCTTTCTTT
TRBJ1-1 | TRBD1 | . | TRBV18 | CASSPYRQGQNTEAFF | TGTGCCAGCTCACCATACCGACAGGGCCAGAACACTGAAGCTTTCTTT
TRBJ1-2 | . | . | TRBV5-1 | CASSLGKMIWGSDYTF | TGCGCCAGCAGCCTTGGGAAAATGATCTGGGGTAGTGACTACACCTTC
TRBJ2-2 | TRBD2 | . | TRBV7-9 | CASNGLAANTGELFF | TGTGCCAGCAACGGACTAGCGGCGAACACCGGGGAGCTGTTTTTT
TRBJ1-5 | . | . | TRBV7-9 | CASSLGALRDRNQPQHF | TGTGCCAGCAGCTTAGGGGCTTTAAGGGATCGGAATCAGCCCCAGCATTTT
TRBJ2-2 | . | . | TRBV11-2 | CASSPNWYTGELFF | TGTGCCAGCAGCCCTAATTGGTACACCGGGGAGCTGTTTTTT
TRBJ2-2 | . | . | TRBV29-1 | CSVAARRTGELFF | TGCAGCGTTGCAGCTAGAAGGACCGGGGAGCTGTTTTTT
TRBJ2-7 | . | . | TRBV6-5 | CASSDGRIYEQYF | TGTGCCAGCAGTGACGGGAGAATCTACGAGCAGTACTTC
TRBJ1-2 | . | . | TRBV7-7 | CASSLRDYGYTF | TGTGCCAGCAGCTTACGAGACTATGGCTACACCTTC
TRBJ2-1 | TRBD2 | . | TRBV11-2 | CASSRVTSGGDEQFF | TGTGCCAGCAGCCGTGTGACTAGCGGGGGCGATGAGCAGTTCTTC
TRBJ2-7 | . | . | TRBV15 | CATSRDMAAGFPEQYF | TGTGCCACCAGCAGAGATATGGCGGCCGGGTTTCCCGAGCAGTACTTC
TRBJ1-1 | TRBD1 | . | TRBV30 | CAWSNTGGADTEAFF | TGTGCCTGGTCTAATACAGGGGGCGCGGACACTGAAGCTTTCTTT
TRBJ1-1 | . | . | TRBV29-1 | CSARTGITGTEAFF | TGCAGCGCTCGGACCGGAATTACGGGCACTGAAGCTTTCTTT
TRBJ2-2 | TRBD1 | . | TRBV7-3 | CASRRQGDTGELFF | TGTGCCAGCAGACGACAGGGGGACACCGGGGAGCTGTTTTTT
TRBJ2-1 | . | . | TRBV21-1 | CASSNKEEQINNEQFF | TGTGCCAGCAGCAACAAGGAAGAGCAGATCAACAATGAGCAGTTCTTC
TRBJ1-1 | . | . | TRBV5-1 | CASSFGVNILNTEAFF | TGCGCCAGCAGCTTTGGGGTAAACATACTCAACACTGAAGCTTTCTTT
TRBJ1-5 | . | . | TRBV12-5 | CASGLGNQPQHF | TGTGCTAGTGGTTTGGGAAATCAGCCCCAGCATTTT
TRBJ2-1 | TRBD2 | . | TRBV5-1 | CASSIVAGAYNEQFF | TGCGCCAGCAGCATTGTAGCGGGAGCCTACAATGAGCAGTTCTTC
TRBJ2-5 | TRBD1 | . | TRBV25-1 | CASSEGGTGGGETQYF | TGTGCCAGCAGTGAAGGAGGGACAGGGGGCGGAGAGACCCAGTACTTC
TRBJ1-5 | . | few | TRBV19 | CASTLGVRAGQPQHF | TGTGCCAGTACCCTCGGGGTGAGGGCTGGGCAGCCCCAGCATTTT
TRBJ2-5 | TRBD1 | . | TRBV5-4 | CASSLGQGSILETQYF | TGTGCCAGCAGCTTGGGACAGGGATCGATACTAGAGACCCAGTACTTC
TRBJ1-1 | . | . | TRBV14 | CASSHPGTAATEAFF | TGTGCCAGCAGCCATCCGGGGACCGCGGCGACTGAAGCTTTCTTT
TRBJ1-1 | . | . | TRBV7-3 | CASSAQGGTEAFF | TGTGCCAGCAGCGCACAGGGAGGAACTGAAGCTTTCTTT
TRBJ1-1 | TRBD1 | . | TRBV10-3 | CAISERDRARGGTEAFF | TGTGCCATCAGTGAGCGGGACAGGGCCCGCGGGGGCACTGAAGCTTTCTTT
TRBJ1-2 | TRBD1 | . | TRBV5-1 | CASSTFQDRVDGYTF | TGCGCCAGCAGCACCTTCCAGGACAGGGTGGATGGCTACACCTTC
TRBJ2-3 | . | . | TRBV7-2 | CASSLPDTQYF | TGTGCCAGCAGCTTACCAGATACGCAGTATTTT
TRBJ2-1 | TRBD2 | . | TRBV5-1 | CASSPPGLRSSYNEQFF | TGCGCCAGCAGCCCGCCGGGACTACGGAGCTCCTACAATGAGCAGTTCTTC
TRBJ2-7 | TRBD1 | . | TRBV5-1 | CASSNQGADYEQYF | TGCGCCAGCAGTAATCAGGGGGCTGACTACGAGCAGTACTTC
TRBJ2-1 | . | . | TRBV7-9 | CASSLDFSNEQFF | TGTGCCAGCAGCTTAGACTTTTCCAATGAGCAGTTCTTC
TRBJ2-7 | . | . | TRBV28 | CASSLALGLPPGKQYF | TGTGCCAGCAGTTTAGCCCTGGGACTGCCCCCGGGGAAGCAGTACTTC